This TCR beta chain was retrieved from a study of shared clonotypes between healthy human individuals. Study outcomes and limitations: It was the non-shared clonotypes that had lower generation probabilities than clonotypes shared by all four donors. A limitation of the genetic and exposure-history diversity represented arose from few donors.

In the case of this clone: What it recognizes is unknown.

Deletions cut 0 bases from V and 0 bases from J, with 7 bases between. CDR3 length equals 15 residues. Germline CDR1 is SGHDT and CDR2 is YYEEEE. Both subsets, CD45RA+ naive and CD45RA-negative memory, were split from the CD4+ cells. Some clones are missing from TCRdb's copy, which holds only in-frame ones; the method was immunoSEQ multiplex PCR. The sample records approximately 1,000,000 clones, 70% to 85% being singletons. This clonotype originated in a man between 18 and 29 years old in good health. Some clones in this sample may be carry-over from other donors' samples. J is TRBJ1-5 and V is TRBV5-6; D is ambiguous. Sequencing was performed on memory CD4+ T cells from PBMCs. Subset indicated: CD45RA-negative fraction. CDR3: CASSLGGSSNQPQHF. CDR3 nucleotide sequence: TGTGCCAGCAGCTTGGGGGGATCTAGCAATCAGCCCCAGCATTTT.